This T cell receptor (beta chain) was sequenced in a study of CD8 T cells in ankylosing spondylitis. Study-level findings and limits: One TCR beta motif, made up of seven to nine highly homologous variants, appeared characteristic of ankylosing spondylitis blood. In the blood and synovial fluid of reactive arthritis, some motif variants had been previously reported. As for the disease-linked clones, they showed a CD8+ phenotype and occurred at relatively low frequencies in peripheral blood.

The CDR3 is made up of 12 amino acids. Germline V CDR1 and CDR2: KGHSH, LQKENI. Trimming pared 4 bases from V and 3 bases from J, leaving 6 bases between. Quantitative 5'-RACE with molecular barcodes produced the TCR beta libraries. TCRdb re-analysed the 5' RACE reads in MiXCR, keeping a single row per CDR3 protein. This table has 310,000 or so distinct CDR3 sequences, 15% to 25% appearing once. A word on this clonotype: As yet, its antigen is unknown.

The V call is TRBV18, the J call TRBJ1-2; D is unresolved. The TCR was taken from a male donor with ankylosing spondylitis or in good health (not recorded which). The sample was blood, either unsorted or a sorted T cell fraction (not recorded which). CDR3 nucleotide sequence: TGTGCCAGCTCACTTTTGGACTATGGCTACACCTTC. It is translated as CASSLLDYGYTF.